A single sample is the source of the 4 T cell receptor beta chains below, sequenced in a study of tumor and adjacent non-tumor tissue in lung cancer. This sample's RNA came from whole unsorted tissue. More than 3 cm separated this lung sample from the edge of the tumor. TCRbeta libraries were built with three rounds of nested PCR, modified from ARM-PCR. In TCRdb, the multiplex PCR reads were re-called with MiXCR into one record per CDR3 protein. The sample consists of some 80,000 distinct CDR3 sequences, over 65% of them appearing once. Material: distant non-tumor lung tissue. Source of these receptors: a man aged 65-85 years with non-small cell lung cancer.

The J gene is TRBJ1-2, the V gene TRBV28, with TRBD1 matching over 7 bases. The V gene end was trimmed by 8 bases and the J gene end by 8 bases; junction bases not matched to a gene: 14. CDR3 length: 14 amino acids. Germline V CDR1 and CDR2: MDHEN, SYDVKM. CDR3 loop: CASWRGTAIYGYTF. In DNA, the CDR3 is TGTGCCAGCTGGCGCGGGACAGCTATCTACGGCTACACCTTC.

As to this clonotype: Because it lacks the conserved phenylalanine or tryptophan at the end, this CDR3 is likely a read error. V usage is TRBV20-1 and J usage is TRBJ1-2, with a weak D call TRBD1 (5 bases). In germline, CDR1 is DFQATT, CDR2 SNEGSKA (reference sequence). The CDR3 has 13 amino acids. The ends were cut back, 4 bases at V and 7 bases at J, with 16 bases in the middle. DNA for the CDR3: TGCAGTGCTAAAACAAGGGGCGCAGCTGGCTACACCTTG. It encodes CSAKTRGAAGYTL.

This clonotype was detected ten times or more. The chain carries TRBV12-3 or TRBV12-4 and TRBJ1-5; tentative D call: TRBD1 (5 bases). The CDR3 totals 16 residues. Trimming stripped 4 bases from V and 4 bases from J, with 17 bases between. The CDR3 reads CASSSSWGEGNQPQHF. Here the CDR3 DNA reads TGTGCCAGCAGTTCGTCTTGGGGGGAAGGGAATCAGCCCCAGCATTTT.

On this clonotype itself: The CDR3 carries no conserved terminal phenylalanine or tryptophan, so it likely arises from a read error. This chain joins TRBV11-3 and TRBJ2-3; TRBD2 might be the D (5 bases). The CDR3 has 15 residues. CDR1 and CDR2 from the germline V gene are SGHNT and YENEEA. The CDR3 DNA follows: TGTGGCAGCACCCGTCGGGAAGTAAGCACAGATATGCAGTATCTT. It codes for CGSTRREVSTDMQYL.